Included here is one TCR beta chain sequence, with context. The antigen is undetermined. This specimen belongs to a study of cytomegalovirus exposure and HLA in healthy donors. CDR3 length: 14 amino acids. V was shortened by 5 bases and J by 6 bases, with 11 bases between the two germline ends. Germline CDR1 SEHNR, CDR2 FQNEAQ (reference sequence). In the PCR, 60 Vbeta and 13 Jbeta primers were used. Assay: immunoSEQ multiplex PCR; the TCRdb copy retains only in-frame clones and omits some. The repertoire table contains 55,000 to 65,000 clones. Study findings and constraints: Rare TCR sequences predominated, though certain public TCRs were found in many donors.

This TCR came from a woman aged 18-29 years in good health and CMV-seronegative. Sequenced material: PBMCs. The V call is TRBV7-9, the J call TRBJ1-6; perhaps TRBD1 as D (5 bases). The CDR3 DNA follows: TGTGCCAGCAGCCCGGACATCTCTAATTCACCCCTCCACTTT. Translated: CASSPDISNSPLHF. The variable domain in full, completed from reference TRBV7-9 and TRBJ1-6, reads DTGVSQNPRHKITKRGQNVTFRCDPISEHNRLYWYRQTLGQGPEFLTYFQNEAQLEKSRLLSDRFSAERPKGSFSTLEIQRTEQGDSAMYLCASSPDISNSPLHFGNGTRLTVT.